This T cell receptor beta chain stems from a study of blood T cell repertoires in COVID-19. Trimming took off 4 bases at V and 6 bases at J, with 18 bases between the two ends. This CDR3 spans 16 amino acids. Germline values: CDR1 MGHRA, CDR2 YSYEKL. TCRdb's table, derived via immunoSEQ multiplex PCR, lists solely in-frame clones and lacks some. The sample consists of about 190,000 clones, 75% to 90% of them appearing once. This sequence was found in a man aged 30-40 years with acute or convalescent COVID-19. V and J are TRBV4-1 and TRBJ2-2; tentative D call: TRBD2 (7 bases). The material sequenced was peripheral blood. CDR3 coding DNA: TGCGCCAGCAGCCCCCCTAGGGGGGGGCCTTCCGGGGAGCTGTTTTTT. It encodes CASSPPRGGPSGELFF.